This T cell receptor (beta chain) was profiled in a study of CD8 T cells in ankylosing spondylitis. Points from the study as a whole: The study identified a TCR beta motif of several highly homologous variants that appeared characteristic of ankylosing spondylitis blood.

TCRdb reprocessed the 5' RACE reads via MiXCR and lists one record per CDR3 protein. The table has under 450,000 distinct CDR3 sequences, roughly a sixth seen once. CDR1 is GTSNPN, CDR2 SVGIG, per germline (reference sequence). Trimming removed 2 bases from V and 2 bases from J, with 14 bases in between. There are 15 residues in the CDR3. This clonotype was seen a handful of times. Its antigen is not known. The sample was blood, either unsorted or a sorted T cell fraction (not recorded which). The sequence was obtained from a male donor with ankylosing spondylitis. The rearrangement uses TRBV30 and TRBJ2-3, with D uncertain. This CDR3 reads CAWSRGSPTTDTQYF. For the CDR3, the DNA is TGTGCCTGGAGTCGAGGCTCCCCTACCACAGATACGCAGTATTTT.